This T cell receptor beta chain was documented in a study of blood T cell repertoires in COVID-19. The V and J ends lost 5 bases and 1 base, in that order; junction bases with no gene match: 7. Germline values: CDR1 MNHEY, CDR2 SMNVEV (reference sequence). CDR3 length: 16 residues. Original handling: Amplifying reference gene primers gave estimates of nucleated cell counts. Assay: immunoSEQ multiplex PCR; the TCRdb copy retains only in-frame clones and omits some. V and J calls plus clone size are reproduced from that table; the DNA served to infer D and trimming. The data contain 200,000 to 300,000 clones, around 87% of them singletons.

The clonotype originates from a woman between 45 and 60 years old with acute or convalescent COVID-19. Specimen: peripheral blood. The rearrangement links TRBV27 to TRBJ2-4; 8 positions agree with TRBD2. In DNA form, the CDR3 reads TGTGCCAGCAGTCCCCGGGCGGGAGGTGCCAAAAACATTCAGTACTTC. As protein: CASSPRAGGAKNIQYF.